The 25 T cell receptor beta chains below all came from one sample that was sequenced in a study of cytomegalovirus exposure and HLA in healthy donors. PCR primers comprised 60 Vbeta and 13 Jbeta primers. The protocol was immunoSEQ multiplex PCR, while the TCRdb copy is restricted to in-frame clones and leaves out a portion. Among over 70,000 clones listed, about 74% were seen once. The sample comprised PBMCs. These receptors were taken from a human donor in good health.

The chain uses TRBV30 and TRBJ1-2; 7 bases line up with TRBD1. The CDR3 length is 13 residues. CDR1 GTSNPN and CDR2 SVGIG come from the germline V gene (reference sequence). V lost 1 base to trimming and J lost 4 bases; unmatched junction nucleotides: 3. The CDR3 spells CAWSADRAYGYTF. DNA of the CDR3: TGTGCCTGGAGTGCCGACAGGGCCTATGGCTACACCTTC.

This chain joins TRBV11-3 and TRBJ2-7; unclear D gene. The V and J ends lost 4 bases and 6 bases respectively, with 7 bases between them. Germline CDR1 and CDR2: SGHNT and YENEEA. CDR3 length equals 11 residues. The CDR3 here is CASSSSPEQYF. The DNA for the CDR3 is TGTGCCAGCAGCTCGAGCCCCGAGCAGTACTTC.

This rearrangement joins TRBV9 to TRBJ2-4; a weak D match, TRBD2 (5 bases). The V end was cut by 4 bases, the J end by 7 bases, with 15 bases between. The CDR3 is 14 residues long. Germline V gene data show CDR1 as SGDLS and CDR2 as YYNGEE. The CDR3 loop is CASSTGIYENIQYF. CDR3 coding DNA: TGTGCCAGCAGCACCGGGATCTATGAGAACATTCAGTACTTC. Full variable domain (outside the CDR3, taken from reference TRBV9 and TRBJ2-4): DSGVTQTPKHLITATGQRVTLRCSPRSGDLSVYWYQQSLDQGLQFLIQYYNGEERAKGNILERFSAQQFPDLHSELNLSSLELGDSALYFCASSTGIYENIQYFGAGTRLSVL.

The V call is TRBV6-1, the J call TRBJ1-4, with TRBD1 identical over 8 bases. The trim removed 10 bases at V and 5 bases at J, leaving 6 bases unmatched. Looked up from germline, CDR1 is MNHNS and CDR2 is SASEGT. The CDR3 runs to 13 residues. CDR3: CAILDRVNEKLFF. DNA of the CDR3: TGTGCCATCCTGGACAGGGTGAATGAAAAACTGTTTTTT.

This chain joins TRBV5-4 and TRBJ2-2; 7 positions match TRBD1. This CDR3 comprises 15 residues. J gave up 0 bases and V 6 bases, and 5 bases lay outside the gene matches. CDR1 and CDR2 from the germline V gene are SGHNT and YYREEE (reference sequence). CDR3 loop: CASTNRGANTGELFF. The DNA for the CDR3 is TGTGCCAGCACCAACAGGGGCGCGAACACCGGGGAGCTGTTTTTT.

V gene TRBV2 combines with J gene TRBJ2-7; 15 bases fit TRBD2. The germline gives CDR1 SNHLY, CDR2 FYNNEI. This CDR3 contains 17 residues. The J segment lost 2 bases and the V segment lost 6 bases, leaving 8 bases of the junction unmatched. In nucleotides, the CDR3 is TGTGCCAGCAGCCGGACTAGCGGGAGGGCCGGGGCCTACGAGCAGTACTTC. It yields the protein CASSRTSGRAGAYEQYF.

The chain has TRBV27 and TRBJ1-1, with 7 bases aligning to TRBD1. This CDR3 has 14 amino acids. Germline loops: CDR1 MNHEY, CDR2 SMNVEV (reference sequence). Germline trimming cut 6 bases from V and 1 base from J; bases unmatched to any gene: 5. CDR3: CASREGQPNTEAFF. The CDR3 DNA follows: TGTGCCAGCAGAGAGGGACAGCCGAACACTGAAGCTTTCTTT.

This clone was picked up a small number of times. V is TRBV6-5 and J is TRBJ2-2; D call uncertain. V was pared by 10 bases and J by 4 bases, with 13 bases between. The CDR3 has 13 amino acids. CDR1 and CDR2 (germline): MNHEY, SVGAGI. The CDR3, as DNA: TGTGCCATCTCTGGTGCGAGCACCGGGGAGCTGTTTTTT. Its protein is CAISGASTGELFF.

The rearrangement joins TRBV18 to TRBJ2-5; possibly TRBD1 for D (9 bases). V lost 6 bases and J lost 1, with 21 bases in between. Germline CDR1 and CDR2: KGHSH and LQKENI. The CDR3 length is 17 residues. The CDR3 nucleotides read TGTGCCAGCTCCCTGTCCGCGGGGGGACAGGGCCAAGAGACCCAGTACTTC. It yields the protein CASSLSAGGQGQETQYF.

This clone was counted once. The V call is TRBV19, the J call TRBJ2-7, with TRBD1 as a possible D gene (5 bases). Trimming took off 2 bases at V and 4 bases at J, with 9 bases between the two ends. Per germline, CDR1 LNHDA and CDR2 SQIVND (reference sequence). CDR3 length: 13 amino acids. The CDR3 is CASSINGAYEQYF. The CDR3 DNA is TGTGCCAGTAGTATAAATGGGGCGTACGAGCAGTACTTC.

V is TRBV27 and J is TRBJ1-5; no clear D. CDR1 MNHEY and CDR2 SMNVEV come from the germline V gene (reference sequence). V dropped 1 base and J dropped 4 bases, with 11 bases sitting between them. The CDR3 is 15 amino acids. The CDR3 nucleotides are TGTGCCAGCAGTTTATTACCTGGGCTAAATCAGCCCCAGCATTTT. Translated, it gives CASSLLPGLNQPQHF.

V is TRBV5-1 and J is TRBJ2-5; 8 positions agree with TRBD2. Germline V CDR1 and CDR2: SGHRS, YFSETQ. This CDR3 spans 15 amino acids. V shed 1 base, J shed 2 bases, and the junction held 4 bases outside the gene matches. DNA for the CDR3: TGCGCCAGCAGCTTGTCCGGGACTAGACAAGAGACCCAGTACTTC. It specifies CASSLSGTRQETQYF.

This sequence joins TRBV5-1 and TRBJ2-2, with D unclear. This CDR3 spans 15 amino acids. Deletions cut 5 bases from V and 5 bases from J, with 16 bases between. Looked up from germline, CDR1 is SGHRS and CDR2 is YFSETQ. DNA for the CDR3: TGCGCCAGCAGACCTACGAATAAAGAGACCGGGGAGCTGTTTTTT. Encoded protein: CASRPTNKETGELFF.

CDR3 bases: TGCGCCAGCAGCACCGGGACTAGCGGGAGTGGGTCCTACTTC. Translating it yields CASSTGTSGSGSYF. The chain combines TRBV5-1 with TRBJ2-7; 14 positions agree with TRBD2. The CDR3 contains 14 residues. The germline CDR1 and CDR2 sequences are SGHRS and YFSETQ. Losses at the gene ends were 4 bases for V and 13 bases for J; bases not matched to a gene: 10.

This chain uses TRBV27 with TRBJ1-1; D is uncertain. The germline V gene encodes CDR1 MNHEY and CDR2 SMNVEV (reference sequence). V was pared by 3 bases and J by 1 base, with 6 bases between. CDR3 length equals 13 residues. CDR3 amino acids: CASSFGQNTEAFF. CDR3 bases: TGTGCCAGCAGTTTTGGCCAGAACACTGAAGCTTTCTTT.

CDR3 sequence: CASSLRLYYEQYF. Written as DNA, the CDR3 is TGTGCCAGCAGTTTAAGACTGTACTACGAGCAGTACTTC. This chain uses TRBV27 with TRBJ2-7; no firm D call. Trimming removed 2 bases from V and 3 bases from J, with 8 bases in between. This CDR3 region has 13 residues. CDR1 is MNHEY, CDR2 SMNVEV, per germline (reference sequence).

This clone was detected a few times. The chain uses TRBV7-6 and TRBJ2-7; 7 nucleotides match TRBD2. Germline V gene lookup returns CDR1 SGHVS and CDR2 FNYEAQ. After removal of 0 bases from V and 3 bases from J, the junction contained 2 bases not matched to a gene. This CDR3 contains 14 residues. Here the CDR3 DNA reads TGTGCCAGCAGCTTAGCCGGGGGGAACTACGAGCAGTACTTC. It specifies CASSLAGGNYEQYF.

The gene calls are TRBV30 and TRBJ2-3; 7 nucleotides agree with TRBD2. J was trimmed by 3 bases and V by 2 bases; bases with no gene match: 14. Per the germline V gene, CDR1 is GTSNPN and CDR2 is SVGIG (reference sequence). This CDR3 region has 17 residues. The CDR3 DNA sequence: TGTGCCTGGAGTCTAAGTGGCGGGAGATTCGGTACAGATACGCAGTATTTT. As protein: CAWSLSGGRFGTDTQYF. Supplemented by reference TRBV30 and TRBJ2-3, the full variable domain reads SQTIHQWPATLVQPVGSPLSLECTVEGTSNPNLYWYRQAAGRGLQLLFYSVGIGQISSEVPQNLSASRPQDRQFILSSKKLLLSDSGFYLCAWSLSGGRFGTDTQYFGPGTRLTVL.

The chain links TRBV7-3 to TRBJ2-7, with D possibly being TRBD1 (6 bases). The CDR3 has 14 residues. V shed 1 base and J shed 2 bases, with 9 bases lying between them. Germline CDR1 and CDR2: SGHTA and FQGTGA. The CDR3 DNA reads TGTGCCAGCAGCTTAAAATGGGGGCCCTACGAGCAGTACTTC. Its translation is CASSLKWGPYEQYF.

In this sample, this clone turned up a few times. V and J are TRBV4-1 and TRBJ1-2; 9 bases fit TRBD1. V shed 3 bases and J 5 bases; nucleotides not matched to a gene: 16. Germline-derived CDR1 and CDR2 are MGHRA and YSYEKL. This CDR3 has 18 amino acids. The CDR3 reads CASSQGPGTGIGLYGYTF. The CDR3 DNA follows: TGCGCCAGCAGCCAGGGTCCCGGGACAGGGATCGGGCTATATGGCTACACCTTC.

This clone is a singleton in its sample. The genes are TRBV2 and TRBJ2-7; 9 bases are shared with TRBD1. V gave up 6 bases and J gave up 0 bases; unmatched junction bases: 12. This CDR3 comprises 17 residues. In germline, CDR1 is SNHLY, CDR2 FYNNEI. The CDR3 protein is CASRRLAGTGTSYEQYF. CDR3 sequence (DNA): TGTGCCAGCAGAAGGCTCGCCGGGACAGGGACCTCCTACGAGCAGTACTTC.

This clone has a handful of counts. The chain employs TRBV5-1 and TRBJ1-2, with 8 bases identical to TRBD1. This CDR3 comprises 15 residues. Germline V lookup: CDR1 SGHRS, CDR2 YFSETQ. V shed 4 bases and J 4 bases; nucleotides not matched to a gene: 9. The CDR3 sequence is CASSIYRGRGYGYTF. CDR3 DNA: TGCGCCAGCAGCATATACAGGGGGAGAGGCTATGGCTACACCTTC. Using reference TRBV5-1 and TRBJ1-2 for the parts outside the CDR3, the full variable domain is KAGVTQTPRYLIKTRGQQVTLSCSPISGHRSVSWYQQTPGQGLQFLFEYFSETQRNKGNFPGRFSGRQFSNSRSEMNVSTLELGDSALYLCASSIYRGRGYGYTFGSGTRLTVV.

The chain is built from TRBV5-1 and TRBJ2-1; D gene ambiguous. CDR1 SGHRS and CDR2 YFSETQ come from the germline V gene. This CDR3 region has 13 residues. V gave up 2 bases and J gave up 8 bases, with 11 bases separating them. The CDR3 is CASSFLGVDEQFF. In nucleotides, the CDR3 is TGCGCCAGCAGCTTTCTGGGCGTGGATGAGCAGTTCTTC. The variable domain in full, completed from reference TRBV5-1 and TRBJ2-1, reads KAGVTQTPRYLIKTRGQQVTLSCSPISGHRSVSWYQQTPGQGLQFLFEYFSETQRNKGNFPGRFSGRQFSNSRSEMNVSTLELGDSALYLCASSFLGVDEQFFGPGTRLTVL.

J is TRBJ1-2 and V is TRBV18; D gene unclear. V gave up 5 bases and J gave up 6 bases, with 13 bases separating them. This CDR3 comprises 13 residues. Per the germline V gene, CDR1 is KGHSH and CDR2 is LQKENI. CDR3 bases: TGTGCCAGCTCAGAGAGGGTAGTCGATGGCTACACCTTC. Residues: CASSERVVDGYTF.

V gene TRBV6-5 combines with J gene TRBJ2-1, with 12 bases lining up with TRBD2. CDR1 MNHEY and CDR2 SVGAGI come from the germline V gene. Trimming cost V 7 bases and J 6 bases; bases outside gene matches: 7. The CDR3 extends over 15 amino acids. This CDR3 is CASTPTSGSINEQFF. The CDR3 DNA reads TGTGCCAGCACCCCGACTAGCGGGAGTATCAATGAGCAGTTCTTC.